This T cell receptor beta chain was documented in a study of cytomegalovirus exposure and HLA in healthy donors. The wider study: Clustering assigned about four fifths of the roughly 430 genotyped donors to the Caucasian-associated ancestry cluster.

The trim removed 6 bases at V and 11 bases at J, leaving 16 bases unmatched. This CDR3 comprises 15 residues. CDR1 and CDR2 (germline): GTSNPN, SVGIG (reference sequence). A remark on this clone: Its antigen is still unknown.

General study findings and limits: The authors reported that TCR beta sequences could predict HLA-A and HLA-B alleles. These predictions were accurate for most subjects in the first cohort. The likely origin of a cluster of highly shared sequence variants was a sequencing artifact.

PCR used 60 Vbeta primers and 13 Jbeta primers. Assay: immunoSEQ multiplex PCR; the TCRdb copy retains only in-frame clones and omits some. The sample includes about 99,000 clones, around 77% seen only once; the top ten take about 3.5%. The clonotype was recovered from a man aged 40-49 years in good health and CMV-seronegative. The source material was PBMCs. This rearrangement joins TRBV30 to TRBJ1-4; 9 bases line up with TRBD1. The DNA for the CDR3 is TGTGCCTGCCGGGACAGGGCGGTCTTTAAAGGGAAACTGTTTTTT. The encoded protein is CACRDRAVFKGKLFF. The full variable domain, with the rest looked up from reference TRBV30 and TRBJ1-4, is SQTIHQWPATLVQPVGSPLSLECTVEGTSNPNLYWYRQAAGRGLQLLFYSVGIGQISSEVPQNLSASRPQDRQFILSSKKLLLSDSGFYLCACRDRAVFKGKLFFGSGTQLSVL.